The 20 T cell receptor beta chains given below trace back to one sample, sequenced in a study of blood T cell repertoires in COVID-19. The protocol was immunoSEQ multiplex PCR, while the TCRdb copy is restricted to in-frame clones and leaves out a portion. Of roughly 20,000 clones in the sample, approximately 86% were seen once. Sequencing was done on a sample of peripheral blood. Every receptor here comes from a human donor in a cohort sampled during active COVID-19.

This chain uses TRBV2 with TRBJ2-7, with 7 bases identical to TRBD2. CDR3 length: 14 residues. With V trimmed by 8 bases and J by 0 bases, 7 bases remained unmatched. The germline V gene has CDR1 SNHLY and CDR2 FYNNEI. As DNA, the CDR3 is TGTGCCAGCGGGGGAGGGGTTATCTCCTACGAGCAGTACTTC. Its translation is CASGGGVISYEQYF.

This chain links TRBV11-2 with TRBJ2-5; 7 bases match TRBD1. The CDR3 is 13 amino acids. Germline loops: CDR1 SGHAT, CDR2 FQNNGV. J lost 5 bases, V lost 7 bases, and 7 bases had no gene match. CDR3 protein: CASTRDRGETQYF. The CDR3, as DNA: TGTGCCAGCACCCGGGACAGAGGGGAGACCCAGTACTTC.

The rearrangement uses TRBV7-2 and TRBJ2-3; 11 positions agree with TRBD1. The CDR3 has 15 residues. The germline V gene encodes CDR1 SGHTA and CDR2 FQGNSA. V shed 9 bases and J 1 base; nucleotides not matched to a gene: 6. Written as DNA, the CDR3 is TGTGCCAGTACCCCGGACAGGGGGCGCACAGATACGCAGTATTTT. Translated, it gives CASTPDRGRTDTQYF.

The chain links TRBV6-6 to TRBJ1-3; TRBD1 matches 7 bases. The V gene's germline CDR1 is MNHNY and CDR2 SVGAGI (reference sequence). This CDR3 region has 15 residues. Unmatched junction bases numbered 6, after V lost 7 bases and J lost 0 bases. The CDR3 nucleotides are TGTGCCAGCACAATGGACAGGAACTCTGGAAACACCATATATTTT. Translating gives CASTMDRNSGNTIYF.

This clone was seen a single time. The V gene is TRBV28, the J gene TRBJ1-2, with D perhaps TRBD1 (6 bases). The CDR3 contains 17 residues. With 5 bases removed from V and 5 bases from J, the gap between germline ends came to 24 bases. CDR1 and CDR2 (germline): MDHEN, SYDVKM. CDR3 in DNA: TGTGCCAGCAGTCCCATATCCTCATTATCAGGGGCTTATGGCTACACCTTC. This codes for CASSPISSLSGAYGYTF.

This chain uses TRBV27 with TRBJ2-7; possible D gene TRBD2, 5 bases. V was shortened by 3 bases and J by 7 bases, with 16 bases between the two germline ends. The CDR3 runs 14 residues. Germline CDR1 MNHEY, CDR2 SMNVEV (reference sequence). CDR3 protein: CASSFNGPPGEQYF. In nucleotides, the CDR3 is TGTGCCAGCAGTTTTAACGGTCCCCCGGGAGAGCAGTACTTC.

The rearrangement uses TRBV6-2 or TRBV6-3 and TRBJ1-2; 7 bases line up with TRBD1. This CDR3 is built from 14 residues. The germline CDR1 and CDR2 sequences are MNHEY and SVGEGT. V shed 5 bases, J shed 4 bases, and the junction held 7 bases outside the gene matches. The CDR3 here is CASSRAGTVYGYTF. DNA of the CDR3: TGTGCCAGCAGTCGCGCCGGGACAGTCTATGGCTACACCTTC.

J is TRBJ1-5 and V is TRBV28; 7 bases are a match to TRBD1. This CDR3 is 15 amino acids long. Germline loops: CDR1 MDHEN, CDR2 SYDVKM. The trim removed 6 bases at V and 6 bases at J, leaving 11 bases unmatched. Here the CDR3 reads CASRGAGGRGQPQHF. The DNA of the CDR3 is TGTGCCAGCAGAGGTGCAGGGGGTCGAGGTCAGCCCCAGCATTTT.

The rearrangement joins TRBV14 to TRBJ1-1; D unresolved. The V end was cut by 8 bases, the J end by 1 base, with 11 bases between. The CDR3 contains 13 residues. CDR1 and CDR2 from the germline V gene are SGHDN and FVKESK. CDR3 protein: CASSLYSNTEAFF. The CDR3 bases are TGTGCCAGCTCCTTATACTCGAACACTGAAGCTTTCTTT.

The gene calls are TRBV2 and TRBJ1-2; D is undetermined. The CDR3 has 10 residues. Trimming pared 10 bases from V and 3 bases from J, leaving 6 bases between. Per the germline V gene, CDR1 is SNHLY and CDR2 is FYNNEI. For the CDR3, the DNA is TGTGCCACGGCGGACTATGGCTACACCTTC. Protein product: CATADYGYTF.

The DNA for the CDR3 is TGTGCCAGCACTCGGAGACCCGACTACGAGCAGTACTTC. It codes for CASTRRPDYEQYF. The chain carries TRBV6-5 and TRBJ2-7; no clear D gene. The CDR3 is 13 residues long. Germline V gene data show CDR1 as MNHEY and CDR2 as SVGAGI. V lost 7 bases, J lost 3 bases, and 13 bases lay in between.

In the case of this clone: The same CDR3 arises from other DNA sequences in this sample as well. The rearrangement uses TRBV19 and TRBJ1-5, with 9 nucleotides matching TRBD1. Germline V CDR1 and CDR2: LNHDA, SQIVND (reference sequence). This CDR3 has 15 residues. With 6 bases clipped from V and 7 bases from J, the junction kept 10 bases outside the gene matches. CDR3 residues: CASSTPGQGTQPQHF. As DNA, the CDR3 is TGTGCCAGTAGCACCCCGGGACAGGGTACACAGCCCCAGCATTTT.

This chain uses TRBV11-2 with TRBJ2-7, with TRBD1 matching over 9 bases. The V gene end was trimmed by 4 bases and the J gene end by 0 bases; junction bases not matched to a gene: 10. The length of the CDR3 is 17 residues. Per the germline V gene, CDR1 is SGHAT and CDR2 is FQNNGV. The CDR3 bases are TGTGCCAGCAGCTCAGCCTCGGGACAGGGTAGCTCCTACGAGCAGTACTTC. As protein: CASSSASGQGSSYEQYF.

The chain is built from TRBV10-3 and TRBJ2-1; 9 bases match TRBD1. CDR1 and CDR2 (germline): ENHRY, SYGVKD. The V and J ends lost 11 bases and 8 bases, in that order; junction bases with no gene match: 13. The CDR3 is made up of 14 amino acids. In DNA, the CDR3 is TGTGCCTCAAGGCCGGGACAGGGTTACGATGAGCAGTTCTTC. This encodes CASRPGQGYDEQFF.

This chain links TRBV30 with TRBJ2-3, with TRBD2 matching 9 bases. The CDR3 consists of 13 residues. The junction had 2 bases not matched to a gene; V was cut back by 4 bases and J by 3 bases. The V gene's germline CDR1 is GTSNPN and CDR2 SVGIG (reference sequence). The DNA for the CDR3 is TGTGCCTGGACTAGCGGGGTGACAGATACGCAGTATTTT. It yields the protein CAWTSGVTDTQYF.

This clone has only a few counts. CDR3 residues: CASSYSKSGTYNEQFF. Here the CDR3 DNA reads TGTGCCAGCAGTTACTCGAAAAGCGGCACCTACAATGAGCAGTTCTTC. This chain links TRBV6-6 with TRBJ2-1, with D maybe TRBD2 (5 bases). The CDR3 is 16 residues long. Germline CDR1 and CDR2: MNHNY and SVGAGI (reference sequence). The germline V and J ends were trimmed by 0 bases and 2 bases, with 11 bases remaining between them.

The DNA of the CDR3 is TGCAGTGCTAGTGATACCTCCGGGACAACTACTGAAGCTTTCTTT. This gives the protein CSASDTSGTTTEAFF. The chain combines TRBV20-1 with TRBJ1-1; D is perhaps TRBD1 (6 bases). The germline V gene encodes CDR1 DFQATT and CDR2 SNEGSKA (reference sequence). The CDR3 covers 15 residues. Trimming cost V 3 bases and J 5 bases, with 19 bases left between them.

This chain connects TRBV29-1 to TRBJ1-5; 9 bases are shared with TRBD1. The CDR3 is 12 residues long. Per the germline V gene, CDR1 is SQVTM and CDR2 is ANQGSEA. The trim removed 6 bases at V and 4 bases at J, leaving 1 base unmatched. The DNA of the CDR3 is TGCAGCGTACAGGGGGCAAATCAGCCCCAGCATTTT. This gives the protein CSVQGANQPQHF. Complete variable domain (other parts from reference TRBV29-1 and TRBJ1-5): SAVISQKPSRDICQRGTSLTIQCQVDSQVTMMFWYRQQPGQSLTLIATANQGSEATYESGFVIDKFPISRPNLTFSTLTVSNMSPEDSSIYLCSVQGANQPQHFGDGTRLSIL.

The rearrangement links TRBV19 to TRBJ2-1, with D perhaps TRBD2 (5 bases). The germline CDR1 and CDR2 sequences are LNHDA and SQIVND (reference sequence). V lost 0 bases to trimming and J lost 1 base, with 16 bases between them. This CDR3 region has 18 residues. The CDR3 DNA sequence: TGTGCCAGTAGTATAGAAGTTCGGAGAGGGCCTTCCTACAATGAGCAGTTCTTC. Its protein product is CASSIEVRRGPSYNEQFF.

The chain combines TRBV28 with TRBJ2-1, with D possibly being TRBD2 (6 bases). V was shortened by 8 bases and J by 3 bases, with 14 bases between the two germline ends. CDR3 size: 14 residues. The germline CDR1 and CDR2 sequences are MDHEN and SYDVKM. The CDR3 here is CASLGGVYYNEQFF. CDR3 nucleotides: TGTGCCAGCCTCGGCGGGGTATACTACAATGAGCAGTTCTTC.